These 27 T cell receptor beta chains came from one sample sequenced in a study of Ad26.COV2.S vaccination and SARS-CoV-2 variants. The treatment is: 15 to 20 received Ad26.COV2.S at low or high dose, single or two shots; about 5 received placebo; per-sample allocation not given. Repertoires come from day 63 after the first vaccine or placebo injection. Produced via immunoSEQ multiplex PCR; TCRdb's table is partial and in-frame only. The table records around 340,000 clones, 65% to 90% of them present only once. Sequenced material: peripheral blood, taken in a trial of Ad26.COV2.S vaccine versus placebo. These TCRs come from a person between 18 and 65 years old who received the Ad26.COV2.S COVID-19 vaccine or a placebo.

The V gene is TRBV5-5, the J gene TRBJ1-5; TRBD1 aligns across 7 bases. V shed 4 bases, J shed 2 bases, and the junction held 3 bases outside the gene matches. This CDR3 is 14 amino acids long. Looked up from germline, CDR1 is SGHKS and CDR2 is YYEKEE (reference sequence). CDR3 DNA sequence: TGTGCCAGCAGCCCAGGGGGGGGCAATCAGCCCCAGCATTTT. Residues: CASSPGGGNQPQHF. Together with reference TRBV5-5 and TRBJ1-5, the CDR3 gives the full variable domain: DAGVTQSPTHLIKTRGQQVTLRCSPISGHKSVSWYQQVLGQGPQFIFQYYEKEERGRGNFPDRFSARQFPNYSSELNVNALLLGDSALYLCASSPGGGNQPQHFGDGTRLSIL.

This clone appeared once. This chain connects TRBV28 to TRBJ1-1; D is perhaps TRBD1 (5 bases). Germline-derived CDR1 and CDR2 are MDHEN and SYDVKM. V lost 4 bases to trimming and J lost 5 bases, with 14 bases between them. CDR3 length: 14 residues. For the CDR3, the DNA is TGTGCCAGCAGTTCGGAGGGGTTCCCTACTGAAGCTTTCTTT. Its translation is CASSSEGFPTEAFF.

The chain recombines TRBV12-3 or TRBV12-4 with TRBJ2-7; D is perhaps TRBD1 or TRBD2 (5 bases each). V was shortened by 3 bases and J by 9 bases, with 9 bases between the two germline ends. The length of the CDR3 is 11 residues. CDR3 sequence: CASSFQGRQYF. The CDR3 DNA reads TGTGCCAGCAGTTTCCAGGGACGGCAGTACTTC.

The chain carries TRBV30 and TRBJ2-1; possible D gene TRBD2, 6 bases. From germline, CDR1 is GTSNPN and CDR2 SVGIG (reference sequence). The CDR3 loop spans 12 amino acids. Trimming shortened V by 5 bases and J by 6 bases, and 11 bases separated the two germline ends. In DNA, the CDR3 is TGTGCCTGGGGCCCGGGACTCAATGAGCAGTTCTTC. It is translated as CAWGPGLNEQFF.

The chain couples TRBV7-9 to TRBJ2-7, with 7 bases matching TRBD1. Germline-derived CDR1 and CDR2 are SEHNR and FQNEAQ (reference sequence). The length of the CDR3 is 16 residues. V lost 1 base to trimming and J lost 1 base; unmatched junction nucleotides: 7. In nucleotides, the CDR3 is TGTGCCAGCAGCTTAGAGACAGGGTGGCTTTCCTACGAGCAGTACTTC. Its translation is CASSLETGWLSYEQYF.

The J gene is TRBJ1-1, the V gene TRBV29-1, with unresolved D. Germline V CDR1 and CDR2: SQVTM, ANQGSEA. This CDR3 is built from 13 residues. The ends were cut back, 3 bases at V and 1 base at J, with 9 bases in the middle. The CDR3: CSVDSPENTEAFF. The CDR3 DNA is TGCAGCGTTGATAGTCCGGAGAACACTGAAGCTTTCTTT.

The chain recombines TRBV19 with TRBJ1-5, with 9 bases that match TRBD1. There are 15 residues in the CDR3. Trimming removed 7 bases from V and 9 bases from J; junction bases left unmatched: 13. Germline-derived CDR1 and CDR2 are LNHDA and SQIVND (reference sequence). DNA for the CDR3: TGTGCCAGTAATATTGGGCCGGGACAGGGTGGGCCCCAGCATTTT. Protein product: CASNIGPGQGGPQHF.

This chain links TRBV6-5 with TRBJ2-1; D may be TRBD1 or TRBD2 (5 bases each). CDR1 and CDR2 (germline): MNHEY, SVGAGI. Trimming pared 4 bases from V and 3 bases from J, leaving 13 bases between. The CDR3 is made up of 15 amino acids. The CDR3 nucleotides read TGTGCCAGCAGTTCGAGGGGATTAGGCTACAATGAGCAGTTCTTC. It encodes CASSSRGLGYNEQFF.

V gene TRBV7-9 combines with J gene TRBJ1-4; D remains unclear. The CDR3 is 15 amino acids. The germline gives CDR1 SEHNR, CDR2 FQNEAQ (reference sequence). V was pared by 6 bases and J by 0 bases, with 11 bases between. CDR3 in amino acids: CASRARTPTNEKLFF. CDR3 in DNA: TGTGCCAGCAGGGCCAGGACTCCAACTAATGAAAAACTGTTTTTT.

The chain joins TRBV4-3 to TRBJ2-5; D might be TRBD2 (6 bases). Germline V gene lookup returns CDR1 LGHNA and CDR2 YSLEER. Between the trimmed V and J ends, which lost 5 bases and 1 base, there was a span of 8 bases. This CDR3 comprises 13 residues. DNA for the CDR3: TGCGCCAGCAGCTTGGGACTCCAAGAGACCCAGTACTTC. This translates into CASSLGLQETQYF.

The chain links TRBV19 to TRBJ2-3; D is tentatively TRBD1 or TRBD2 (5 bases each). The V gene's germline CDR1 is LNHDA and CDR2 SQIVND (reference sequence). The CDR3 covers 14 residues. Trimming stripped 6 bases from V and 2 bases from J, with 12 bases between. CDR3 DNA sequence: TGTGCCAGTAGGAGGGGATTCGACACAGATACGCAGTATTTT. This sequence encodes CASRRGFDTDTQYF.

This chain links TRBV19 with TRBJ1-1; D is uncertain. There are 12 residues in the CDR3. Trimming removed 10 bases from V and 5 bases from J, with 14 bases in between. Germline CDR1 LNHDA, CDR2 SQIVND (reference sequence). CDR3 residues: CATADIGTEAFF. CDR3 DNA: TGTGCCACTGCCGACATAGGGACTGAAGCTTTCTTT.

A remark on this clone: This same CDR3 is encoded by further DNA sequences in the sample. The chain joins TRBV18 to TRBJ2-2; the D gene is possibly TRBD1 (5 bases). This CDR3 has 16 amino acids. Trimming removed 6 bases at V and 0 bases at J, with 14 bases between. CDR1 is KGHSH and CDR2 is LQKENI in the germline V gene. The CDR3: CASSLLDSANTGELFF. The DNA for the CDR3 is TGTGCCAGCTCTCTTCTTGACAGCGCGAACACCGGGGAGCTGTTTTTT.

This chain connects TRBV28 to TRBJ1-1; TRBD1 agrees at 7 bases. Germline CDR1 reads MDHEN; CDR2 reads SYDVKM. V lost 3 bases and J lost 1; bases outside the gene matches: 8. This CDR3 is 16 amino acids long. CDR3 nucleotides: TGTGCCAGCAGTTTCCTCAGGGGGGGCGCGAACACTGAAGCTTTCTTT. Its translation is CASSFLRGGANTEAFF.

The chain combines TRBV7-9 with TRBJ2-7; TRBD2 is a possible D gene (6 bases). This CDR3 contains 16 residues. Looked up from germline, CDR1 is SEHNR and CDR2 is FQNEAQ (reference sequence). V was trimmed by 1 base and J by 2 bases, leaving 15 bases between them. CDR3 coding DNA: TGTGCCAGCAGCTTAGACGCGGGGACCGCCGCCTACGAGCAGTACTTC. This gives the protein CASSLDAGTAAYEQYF.

CDR3 region: CASQNRGIGELFF. The DNA of the CDR3 is TGTGCCAGCCAGAACAGGGGAATCGGGGAGCTGTTTTTT. This chain joins TRBV25-1 and TRBJ2-2, with TRBD1 matching 7 bases. Looked up from germline, CDR1 is MGHDK and CDR2 is SYGVNS. This CDR3 region has 13 residues. V gave up 8 bases and J gave up 7 bases; unmatched junction bases: 7.

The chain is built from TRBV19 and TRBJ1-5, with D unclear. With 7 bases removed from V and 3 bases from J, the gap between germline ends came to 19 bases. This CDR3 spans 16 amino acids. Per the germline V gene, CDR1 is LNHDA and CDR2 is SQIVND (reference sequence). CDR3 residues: CASTDRSLRTNQPQHF. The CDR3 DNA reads TGTGCCAGTACCGATAGGAGTTTGCGGACCAATCAGCCCCAGCATTTT. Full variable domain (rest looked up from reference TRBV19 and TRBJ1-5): DGGITQSPKYLFRKEGQNVTLSCEQNLNHDAMYWYRQDPGQGLRLIYYSQIVNDFQKGDIAEGYSVSREKKESFPLTVTSAQKNPTAFYLCASTDRSLRTNQPQHFGDGTRLSIL.

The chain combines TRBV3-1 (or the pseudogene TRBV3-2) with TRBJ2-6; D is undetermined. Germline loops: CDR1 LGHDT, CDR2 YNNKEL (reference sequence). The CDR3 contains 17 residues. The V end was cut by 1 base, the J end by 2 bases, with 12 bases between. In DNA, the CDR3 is TGTGCCAGCAGCCAAGGAAAAAGGGTTACTGGGGCCAACGTCCTGACTTTC. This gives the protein CASSQGKRVTGANVLTF.

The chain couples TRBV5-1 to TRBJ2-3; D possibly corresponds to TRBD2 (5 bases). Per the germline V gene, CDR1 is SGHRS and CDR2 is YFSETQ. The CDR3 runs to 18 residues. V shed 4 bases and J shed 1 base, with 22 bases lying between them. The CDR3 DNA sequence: TGCGCCAGCAGCCTCCAGTGGAGCGGATCTTTCGGCACAGATACGCAGTATTTT. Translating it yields CASSLQWSGSFGTDTQYF.

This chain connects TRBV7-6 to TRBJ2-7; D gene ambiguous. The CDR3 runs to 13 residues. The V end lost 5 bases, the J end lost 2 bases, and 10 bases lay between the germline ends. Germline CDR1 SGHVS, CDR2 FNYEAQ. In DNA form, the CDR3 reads TGTGCCAGCAGCGCAGGAGACCCCTACGAGCAGTACTTC. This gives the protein CASSAGDPYEQYF. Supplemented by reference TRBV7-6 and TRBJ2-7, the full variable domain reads GAGVSQSPRYKVTKRGQDVALRCDPISGHVSLYWYRQALGQGPEFLTYFNYEAQQDKSGLPNDRFSAERPEGSISTLTIQRTEQRDSAMYRCASSAGDPYEQYFGPGTRLTVT.

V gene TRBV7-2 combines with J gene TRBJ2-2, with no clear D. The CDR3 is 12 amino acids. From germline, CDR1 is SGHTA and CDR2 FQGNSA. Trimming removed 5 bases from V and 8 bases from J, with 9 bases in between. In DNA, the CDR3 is TGTGCCAGCAGCGCACTGGAGGGGGAGCTGTTTTTT. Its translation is CASSALEGELFF.

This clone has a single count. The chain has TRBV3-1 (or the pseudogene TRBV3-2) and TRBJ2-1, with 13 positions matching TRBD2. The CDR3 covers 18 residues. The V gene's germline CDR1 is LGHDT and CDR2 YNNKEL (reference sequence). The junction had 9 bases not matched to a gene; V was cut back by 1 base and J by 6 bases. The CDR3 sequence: CASSQVLGLAGRSNEQFF. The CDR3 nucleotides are TGTGCCAGCAGCCAAGTCCTGGGACTAGCGGGAAGGAGCAATGAGCAGTTCTTC.

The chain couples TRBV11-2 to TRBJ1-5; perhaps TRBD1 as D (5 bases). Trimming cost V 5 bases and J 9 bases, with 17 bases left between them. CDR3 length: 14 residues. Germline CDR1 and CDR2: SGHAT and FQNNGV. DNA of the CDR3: TGTGCCAGCAGCACCGGGACGGCTAGCGGGCCCCAGCATTTT. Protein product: CASSTGTASGPQHF.

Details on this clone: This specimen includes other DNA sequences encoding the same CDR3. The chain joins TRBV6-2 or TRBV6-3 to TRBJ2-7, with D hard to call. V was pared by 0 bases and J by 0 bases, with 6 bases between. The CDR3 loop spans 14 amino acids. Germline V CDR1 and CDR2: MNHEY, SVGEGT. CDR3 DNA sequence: TGTGCCAGCAGTTACTCGGGCTACTCCTACGAGCAGTACTTC. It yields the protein CASSYSGYSYEQYF.

CDR3 amino acids: CASSPTGSLFF. The CDR3 DNA is TGTGCCAGCTCACCAACCGGGTCACTGTTTTTT. V usage is TRBV18 and J usage is TRBJ1-4; D gene ambiguous. V was cut by 2 bases and J by 13 bases, with 8 bases left in between. CDR3 length equals 11 residues. Germline V gene sequence: CDR1 KGHSH, CDR2 LQKENI.

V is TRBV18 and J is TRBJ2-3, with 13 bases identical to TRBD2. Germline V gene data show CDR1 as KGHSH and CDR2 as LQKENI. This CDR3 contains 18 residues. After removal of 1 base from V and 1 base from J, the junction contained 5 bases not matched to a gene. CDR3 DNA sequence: TGTGCCAGCTCACCACGGACTAGCGGGAGATGGGGCACAGATACGCAGTATTTT. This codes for CASSPRTSGRWGTDTQYF.

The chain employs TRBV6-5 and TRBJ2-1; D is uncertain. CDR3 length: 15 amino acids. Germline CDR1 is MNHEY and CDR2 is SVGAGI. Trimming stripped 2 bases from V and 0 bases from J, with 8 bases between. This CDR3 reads CASSYVGYSYNEQFF. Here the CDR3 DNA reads TGTGCCAGCAGTTACGTGGGCTACTCCTACAATGAGCAGTTCTTC.